This T cell receptor beta chain was identified during a study of T cell responses to AZD1222 COVID-19 vaccine. The study, taken as a whole, reports: Clonal diversity was possibly underestimated, and white British individuals and females predominated among donors. Spike-specific TCR breadth and depth were elevated following two AZD1222 doses.

The protocol was immunoSEQ multiplex PCR, while the TCRdb copy is restricted to in-frame clones and leaves out a portion. The profile shows approximately 110,000 clones, approximately 90% of them singletons. The table lists this clone with a few counts. Its antigen is not identified. The germline V gene encodes CDR1 LNHDA and CDR2 SQIVND (reference sequence). Trimming left V 7 bases short and J 0 bases short, with 13 bases between. This CDR3 comprises 15 residues. The rearrangement joins TRBV19 to TRBJ1-5; D is unclear. Material: peripheral blood, obtained on day 0 of AZD1222 vaccination. The receptor was isolated from an adult in good health. CDR3 in DNA: TGTGCCAGTACGGACGGGGTCTATAGCAATCAGCCCCAGCATTTT. As protein: CASTDGVYSNQPQHF.